The 22 T cell receptor beta chains reported below all come from one sample, sequenced in a study of blood T cell repertoires in COVID-19. Sequencing used immunoSEQ multiplex PCR; TCRdb keeps in-frame clones, though not all of them. The table has tens of thousands of clones, around nine tenths seen once; the top ten hold roughly 8%. Sequenced sample: peripheral blood. The receptors derive from a man aged 50-59 years with active COVID-19.

The rearrangement links TRBV7-8 to TRBJ1-2, with 7 bases aligning to TRBD1. The CDR3 contains 12 residues. Germline V gene data show CDR1 as SGHVS and CDR2 as FQNEAQ. V shed 4 bases and J 8 bases; nucleotides not matched to a gene: 4. The CDR3 sequence: CASSWGQYGYTF. The CDR3 DNA follows: TGTGCCAGCAGCTGGGGACAGTACGGCTACACCTTC.

V gene TRBV27 combines with J gene TRBJ2-1, with 9 bases matching TRBD2. The germline CDR1 and CDR2 sequences are MNHEY and SMNVEV (reference sequence). This CDR3 is built from 15 residues. The ends lost 5 bases at V and 0 bases at J; junction bases unmatched: 2. In DNA, the CDR3 is TGTGCCAGCAGTCTGACTAGCGGCTCCTACAATGAGCAGTTCTTC. Translation gives CASSLTSGSYNEQFF.

This clone has a single count. The chain links TRBV28 to TRBJ2-7; D is possibly TRBD1 (5 bases). V was shortened by 5 bases and J by 4 bases, with 12 bases between the two germline ends. CDR3 length: 13 residues. Germline V lookup: CDR1 MDHEN, CDR2 SYDVKM. The CDR3 sequence: CASSPQDRYEQYF. Here the CDR3 DNA reads TGTGCCAGCAGTCCACAGGACCGGTACGAGCAGTACTTC.

Here the CDR3 reads CASSLGLAGVDEQYF. CDR3 DNA sequence: TGCGCCAGCAGCTTGGGACTAGCGGGGGTGGACGAGCAGTACTTC. The gene calls are TRBV5-1 and TRBJ2-7; 12 positions match TRBD2. The germline V gene encodes CDR1 SGHRS and CDR2 YFSETQ. CDR3 size: 15 residues. Losses at the gene ends were 0 bases for V and 5 bases for J; bases not matched to a gene: 3.

This clone was seen a few times. CDR3 amino acids: CASSPQVLGQPQHF. Here the CDR3 DNA reads TGTGCCAGCAGTCCGCAGGTCCTTGGACAGCCCCAGCATTTT. The chain uses TRBV27 and TRBJ1-5; unclear D gene. Germline V gives CDR1 MNHEY, CDR2 SMNVEV (reference sequence). The CDR3 extends over 14 amino acids. Trimming cost V 5 bases and J 7 bases, with 15 bases left between them.

This clone was counted only a few times. CDR3 sequence: CSAYTNSGNTIYF. The CDR3 DNA reads TGCAGCGCCTATACCAACTCTGGAAACACCATATATTTT. The chain employs TRBV29-1 and TRBJ1-3; D remains unclear. Trimming shortened V by 7 bases and J by 0 bases, and 10 bases separated the two germline ends. Germline assignment: CDR1 SQVTM and CDR2 ANQGSEA. This CDR3 contains 13 residues.

The chain is built from TRBV6-5 and TRBJ2-1; the D gene is possibly TRBD2 (6 bases). Per the germline V gene, CDR1 is MNHEY and CDR2 is SVGAGI. V shed 7 bases and J shed 0 bases, with 10 bases lying between them. The CDR3 contains 14 residues. The CDR3: CASTGGNSYNEQFF. CDR3 DNA sequence: TGTGCCAGCACCGGGGGTAACTCCTACAATGAGCAGTTCTTC.

The rearrangement joins TRBV5-1 to TRBJ2-1, with 11 bases lining up with TRBD2. Germline CDR1 reads SGHRS; CDR2 reads YFSETQ. This CDR3 contains 15 residues. With 3 bases clipped from V and 7 bases from J, the junction kept 6 bases outside the gene matches. The CDR3 spells CASSYYSGRVNEQFF. The CDR3 DNA reads TGCGCCAGCAGCTATTATAGCGGGAGGGTTAATGAGCAGTTCTTC.

This chain joins TRBV6-5 and TRBJ2-3; no firm D call. Germline loops: CDR1 MNHEY, CDR2 SVGAGI. This CDR3 is 15 amino acids long. Trimming took off 7 bases at V and 2 bases at J, with 16 bases between the two ends. The CDR3 DNA follows: TGTGCCAGCACCCTAACTATCAGCGTCACAGATACGCAGTATTTT. Translation gives CASTLTISVTDTQYF.

The chain combines TRBV5-5 with TRBJ1-5, with 9 bases identical to TRBD1. J lost 7 bases, V lost 0 bases, and 14 bases had no gene match. Germline V gene sequence: CDR1 SGHKS, CDR2 YYEKEE (reference sequence). CDR3 size: 18 residues. The CDR3 nucleotides read TGTGCCAGCAGCTTGGAGGGGCCGGGACAGGGATCTTACCAGCCCCAGCATTTT. As protein: CASSLEGPGQGSYQPQHF.

The chain is built from TRBV11-3 and TRBJ2-3; tentative D call: TRBD2 (5 bases). The ends were cut back, 4 bases at V and 1 base at J, with 12 bases in the middle. This CDR3 is built from 15 residues. Germline loops: CDR1 SGHNT, CDR2 YENEEA. The CDR3 DNA reads as TGTGCCAGCAGCTCGAGGGCCTTAGGCACAGATACGCAGTATTTT. It translates to CASSSRALGTDTQYF.

The chain recombines TRBV24-1 with TRBJ2-5; TRBD1 might be the D (6 bases). The CDR3 totals 13 residues. CDR1 KGHDR and CDR2 SFDVKD come from the germline V gene. V lost 8 bases and J lost 1, with 10 bases in between. The chain's CDR3 is CATTARGQETQYF. Written as DNA, the CDR3 is TGTGCCACCACGGCCAGGGGCCAAGAGACCCAGTACTTC.

The rearrangement links TRBV6-2 or TRBV6-3 to TRBJ1-1; D remains ambiguous. Trimming took 0 bases from V and 1 from J, leaving 6 bases between them. This CDR3 has 14 amino acids. In germline, CDR1 is MNHEY, CDR2 SVGEGT. The CDR3 region is CASSYSRGNTEAFF. The CDR3 DNA follows: TGTGCCAGCAGTTACTCTCGGGGGAACACTGAAGCTTTCTTT.

CDR3 sequence (DNA): TGTGCCAGCAGCTTACCGGGAGCCTTGAACACTGAAGCTTTCTTT. Its protein product is CASSLPGALNTEAFF. This sequence joins TRBV7-9 and TRBJ1-1, with no clear D. Germline CDR1 and CDR2: SEHNR and FQNEAQ (reference sequence). The CDR3 length is 15 residues. V lost 2 bases and J lost 0, with 10 bases in between.

This chain connects TRBV19 to TRBJ1-1, with a tentative D call TRBD1 (6 bases). V was trimmed by 7 bases and J by 1 base, leaving 7 bases between them. Germline lookup yields CDR1 LNHDA and CDR2 SQIVND (reference sequence). CDR3 length equals 12 residues. For the CDR3, the DNA is TGTGCCAGTACGACAGGGAACACTGAAGCTTTCTTT. This sequence encodes CASTTGNTEAFF.

In this sample, this clone turned up a few times. The chain couples TRBV28 to TRBJ1-5; weak D call: TRBD1 (6 bases). The V end was cut by 7 bases, the J end by 3 bases, with 16 bases between. Germline CDR1 and CDR2: MDHEN and SYDVKM. The CDR3 consists of 15 residues. The CDR3 spells CASNQQGYYNQPQHF. The CDR3 bases are TGTGCCAGCAATCAACAGGGCTACTACAATCAGCCCCAGCATTTT.

V and J are TRBV9 and TRBJ1-6; unclear D gene. Trimming pared 3 bases from V and 8 bases from J, leaving 6 bases between. This CDR3 is 12 amino acids long. Germline CDR1 and CDR2: SGDLS and YYNGEE. CDR3 amino acids: CASSERDSPLHF. The CDR3 nucleotides read TGTGCCAGCAGCGAACGGGATTCACCCCTCCACTTT.

This clone was found once. The rearrangement uses TRBV15 and TRBJ1-6; maybe TRBD1 (6 bases). Germline V gene data show CDR1 as LNHNV and CDR2 as YYDKDF (reference sequence). There are 15 residues in the CDR3. V lost 4 bases and J lost 5, with 12 bases in between. The CDR3: CATSTRQVNNSPLHF. The CDR3 region has the DNA TGTGCCACCAGCACTCGACAGGTTAATAATTCACCCCTCCACTTT.

In this sample, this clone turned up once. The J gene is TRBJ2-1, the V gene TRBV14, with 10 bases aligning to TRBD2. CDR3 length: 16 residues. Germline loops: CDR1 SGHDN, CDR2 FVKESK. With 4 bases clipped from V and 9 bases from J, the junction kept 12 bases outside the gene matches. CDR3 nucleotide sequence: TGTGCCAGCAGCCGCTCTAGCGGGAGCCTCCTTGGTGAGCAGTTCTTC. As protein: CASSRSSGSLLGEQFF. Using reference TRBV14 and TRBJ2-1 for the parts outside the CDR3, the full variable domain is EAGVTQFPSHSVIEKGQTVTLRCDPISGHDNLYWYRRVMGKEIKFLLHFVKESKQDESGMPNNRFLAERTGGTYSTLKVQPAELEDSGVYFCASSRSSGSLLGEQFFGPGTRLTVL.

The genes are TRBV29-1 and TRBJ2-5; D remains unclear. The CDR3 consists of 12 residues. The germline V and J ends were trimmed by 3 bases and 4 bases, with 9 bases remaining between them. From germline, CDR1 is SQVTM and CDR2 ANQGSEA. The CDR3 loop reads CSVEPRRETQYF. The DNA of the CDR3 is TGCAGCGTTGAGCCTAGACGAGAGACCCAGTACTTC.

The chain combines TRBV6-5 with TRBJ1-6, with D unresolved. The CDR3 extends over 16 amino acids. From germline, CDR1 is MNHEY and CDR2 SVGAGI. Trimming took off 0 bases at V and 10 bases at J, with 16 bases between the two ends. The CDR3 is CASSYSVADWSSPLHF. CDR3 DNA sequence: TGTGCCAGCAGTTACTCGGTAGCGGATTGGAGCTCACCCCTCCACTTT.

V is TRBV4-1 and J is TRBJ1-5; D not certain. The CDR3 extends over 13 amino acids. V lost 0 bases, J lost 6 bases, and 6 bases lay in between. Germline V gene lookup returns CDR1 MGHRA and CDR2 YSYEKL. CDR3 DNA sequence: TGCGCCAGCAGCCAAGATCCTCGTCAGCCCCAGCATTTT. It codes for CASSQDPRQPQHF.